Listed below are T cell receptor beta chains from one sample, sequenced in a study of blood T cell repertoires in COVID-19. The repertoire was sequenced with immunoSEQ multiplex PCR; TCRdb's copy has only in-frame clones and lacks some. The data show 250,000 to 350,000 clones, about four fifths seen once. Sequencing used peripheral blood. The receptors were gathered from a human donor with COVID-19, enrolled during active disease. The donor label of this sample is uncertain. The CDR3 runs from the conserved cysteine through the conserved F or W. The D gene is left open where the match is weak. For some rows the clone size is stated as once, few or many, or as a class when expanded; others skip it.

v_gene	d_gene	abundance	j_gene	CDR3nt	CDR3aa
TRBV2	-	once	TRBJ1-5	TGTGCCACCTCGGGGGTCCCGCTTTCGAGCAATCAGCCCCAGCATTTT	CATSGVPLSSNQPQHF
TRBV5-1	TRBD1	-	TRBJ1-1	TGCGCCAGCAGCTGGGACAGGGACACTGAAGCTTTCTTT	CASSWDRDTEAFF
TRBV5-1	TRBD2	once	TRBJ2-3	TGCGCCAGCAGCTTCCTAGCGGGGGAGGTGGTCGGTACGCAGTATTTT	CASSFLAGEVVGTQYF
TRBV6-5	-	-	TRBJ1-1	TGTGCCAGCAGTTTCGCGGAGAACACTGAAGCTTTCTTT	CASSFAENTEAFF
TRBV24-1	TRBD2	-	TRBJ2-3	TGTGCCACCAGTGATCAAACTAGCGGCACAGATACGCAGTATTTT	CATSDQTSGTDTQYF
TRBV6-5	TRBD1	-	TRBJ1-2	TGTGCCAGCCAGACGGGACAGTTGGCTTCCGATGGCTACACCTTC	CASQTGQLASDGYTF
TRBV5-6	-	once	TRBJ2-7	TGTGCCAGCAGCTTCCTCCGGCCCCAGAGGGAGCAGTACTTC	CASSFLRPQREQYF
TRBV29-1	-	-	TRBJ2-2	TGCAGCGTTGACACCGACAGGAACACCGGGGAGCTGTTTTTT	CSVDTDRNTGELFF
TRBV3-1/TRBV3-2	TRBD1	-	TRBJ2-4	TGTGCCAGCAGCCCGACAGGGACCTTAGCCAAAAACATTCAGTACTTC	CASSPTGTLAKNIQYF
TRBV4-2	TRBD1	-	TRBJ1-4	TGTGCCAGCAGCCAAGAGCTCACAGGGGTGGGGGAAAAACTGTTTTTT	CASSQELTGVGEKLFF